The rows below give T cell receptor beta chains drawn from one sample of a study of blood T cell repertoires in COVID-19. Profiled with immunoSEQ multiplex PCR; TCRdb holds only in-frame clones, not every one. The sample lists around 97,000 clones, 87% occurring once. The sequenced sample consisted of peripheral blood. The receptors stem from a man aged 50-60 years in a cohort sampled during active COVID-19. CDR3s include the opening cysteine and the closing phenylalanine or tryptophan. The D gene is left open where the match is weak. Size is stated for part of the rows, as once, few or many counts, or as a class when the clone is expanded.

TGTGCCAGCTCACCGGGGACAGGGGGCGGGCAGCCCCAGCATTTT	CASSPGTGGGQPQHF	TRBV18	TRBD1	-	TRBJ1-5
TGTGCCAGCAGCTCCGACAGCCTAGAGCAGTACTTC	CASSSDSLEQYF	TRBV7-9	-	medium-sized	TRBJ2-7
TGTGCCAGCAGCTTAGTGGGCGGGGGGCCCACAGATACGCAGTATTTT	CASSLVGGGPTDTQYF	TRBV11-2	TRBD2	-	TRBJ2-3
TGTGCCAGCAGCAAGACAGGAAATACGCAGTATTTT	CASSKTGNTQYF	TRBV28	-	-	TRBJ2-3
TGTGCCAGCAGCTTGGCTAGCGGGGGCCCCAATGAGCAGTTCTTC	CASSLASGGPNEQFF	TRBV7-2	TRBD2	-	TRBJ2-1
TGTGCCAGCAGCCGCGGTGCAACTAATGAAAAACTGTTTTTT	CASSRGATNEKLFF	TRBV5-4	-	once	TRBJ1-4
TGTGCCAGCAGTCGCGGGACCCCGGTCGGGGAGCTGTTTTTT	CASSRGTPVGELFF	TRBV7-2	-	-	TRBJ2-2
TGCAGCGTTGATTGGAAAGGGGGCCGACTGTTTTTT	CSVDWKGGRLFF	TRBV29-1	TRBD1	-	TRBJ1-4
TGCAGCGTCGGGGCGGGGATAGATACGCAGTATTTT	CSVGAGIDTQYF	TRBV29-1	-	-	TRBJ2-3
TGTGCCAGCAGCTTAGATTGGACAGGGGGCACTGAAGCTTTCTTT	CASSLDWTGGTEAFF	TRBV11-2	TRBD1	-	TRBJ1-1
TGTGCCAGCAGTACAGGACTAGCGTTCGATGAGCAGTTCTTC	CASSTGLAFDEQFF	TRBV6-5	TRBD2	-	TRBJ2-1
TGTGCCAGCAGCGGAAGCGGGCTGGGGACCACTGAAGCTTTCTTT	CASSGSGLGTTEAFF	TRBV9	-	-	TRBJ1-1
TGTGCCAGTAGTCCCCTAAATAGGGGGGGAAACACCATATATTTT	CASSPLNRGGNTIYF	TRBV19	-	-	TRBJ1-3
TGCGCCAGCAGCTTGGGTAAAGGGGGGGTTCAGGAGACCCAGTACTTC	CASSLGKGGVQETQYF	TRBV5-1	-	-	TRBJ2-5
TGTGCCAGCAGTTACTTGCAGGGGGCTAATAATTCACCCCTCCACTTT	CASSYLQGANNSPLHF	TRBV6-5	TRBD1	-	TRBJ1-6
TGTGCCACCAGTGATGGGGGACTCGATACGCAGTATTTT	CATSDGGLDTQYF	TRBV24-1	-	-	TRBJ2-3
TGCGCCAGCAGCTTGGCGTCAGGGATGGAGACCCAGTACTTC	CASSLASGMETQYF	TRBV5-1	-	-	TRBJ2-5
TGTGCCATCAGAGACGACAGGGGGAGGAATGAGCAGTTCTTC	CAIRDDRGRNEQFF	TRBV10-3	TRBD1	-	TRBJ2-1
TGTGCCAGCAGTGTGGGGATAGCGGGGGGACAAGAGACCCAGTACTTC	CASSVGIAGGQETQYF	TRBV2	TRBD2	-	TRBJ2-5
TGTGCCAGCTCACCTCAGGGCTCTGAAGCTTTCTTT	CASSPQGSEAFF	TRBV18	-	once	TRBJ1-1
TGTGCCAGCAGTGAAGGGTTGGCTAGCGCCGGGGAGCTGTTTTTT	CASSEGLASAGELFF	TRBV6-1	-	-	TRBJ2-2
TGTGCCAGCAGCCAAATGCCGGACAGGGCCAACGTCCTGACTTTC	CASSQMPDRANVLTF	TRBV4-2	-	-	TRBJ2-6
TGTGCCAGCAGTTCACAGGGGAGGCCCCAGCATTTT	CASSSQGRPQHF	TRBV28	TRBD1	-	TRBJ1-5
TGTGCCAGCAGCTTGGACAGCTTTCTTGAGACCCAGTACTTC	CASSLDSFLETQYF	TRBV7-7	-	-	TRBJ2-5
TGTGCCAGCAGCATAGGCGGGGGGGCCTACAATGAGCAGTTCTTC	CASSIGGGAYNEQFF	TRBV7-9	TRBD2	-	TRBJ2-1
TGTGCCATCCTCCCGGGGGGCCCGAACACCGGGGAGCTGTTTTTT	CAILPGGPNTGELFF	TRBV28	-	-	TRBJ2-2
TGTGCCAGCACAGGGTTCAGCAATGAGCAGTTCTTC	CASTGFSNEQFF	TRBV2	-	-	TRBJ2-1
TGCGCCAGCAGCCAAGAAGCAGGTCGGCGGGATTCACCCCTCCACTTT	CASSQEAGRRDSPLHF	TRBV4-1	-	-	TRBJ1-6
TGTGCCAGCACCGACCCGGGACAGGGGTCAGATACGCAGTATTTT	CASTDPGQGSDTQYF	TRBV9	TRBD1	-	TRBJ2-3
TGTGCCAGCATGGACTCCCCCTTTGAGCAGTTCTTC	CASMDSPFEQFF	TRBV27	-	-	TRBJ2-1
TGCGCCAGCAGCTTGGTTGGGACAGGGGTCGTCGCTGAAGCTTTCTTT	CASSLVGTGVVAEAFF	TRBV5-1	TRBD1	-	TRBJ1-1
TGTGCCAGCAAAGGACTAGCGACCTACGAGCAGTACTTC	CASKGLATYEQYF	TRBV3-1/TRBV3-2	TRBD2	-	TRBJ2-7
TGCGCCAGCAGCTGGGGACTAGCCGGGGATACGCAGTATTTT	CASSWGLAGDTQYF	TRBV5-1	TRBD2	-	TRBJ2-3
TGTGCCAGCAGCCCAGGGGGCTTTAAGGGTCAGCCCCAGCATTTT	CASSPGGFKGQPQHF	TRBV6-5	TRBD1	-	TRBJ1-5
TGTGCCAGCAGCCAGGGACAGCCCAGCTCCTACGAGCAGTACTTC	CASSQGQPSSYEQYF	TRBV7-2	TRBD1	-	TRBJ2-7
TGCGCCAGCAGCCAAGCGCGCCAGGGTGGCAATGAGCAGTTCTTC	CASSQARQGGNEQFF	TRBV4-3	-	-	TRBJ2-1
TGTGCCAGCAGCCCGACAGGGTCTGGGGCCAACGTCCTGACTTTC	CASSPTGSGANVLTF	TRBV14	TRBD1	once	TRBJ2-6
TGTGCCAGCAGCTCGAATCTAGCGGTTGCGGAGACCCAGTACTTC	CASSSNLAVAETQYF	TRBV7-8	TRBD2	-	TRBJ2-5
TGTGCCAGCAGTTCCCACAGGAATAATGAAAAACTGTTTTTT	CASSSHRNNEKLFF	TRBV27	-	few	TRBJ1-4
TGTGCCAGCAGCCCGGGACAGTCGGCGGGCACTGAAGCTTTCTTT	CASSPGQSAGTEAFF	TRBV9	TRBD1	-	TRBJ1-1
TGTGCCAGCAGCATGAGGGGGGGGCAAGATACGCAGTATTTT	CASSMRGGQDTQYF	TRBV7-2	-	-	TRBJ2-3
TGCGCCAGCAGCCGAGATTTACCGGGACAGCGTAGCGAGCAGTACTTC	CASSRDLPGQRSEQYF	TRBV4-3	TRBD1	once	TRBJ2-7
TGTGCCAGTAGGGGCCCAGCAGGGAATCAGCCCCAGCATTTT	CASRGPAGNQPQHF	TRBV19	-	-	TRBJ1-5
TGTGCCAGCAGTTACTCCGGGGGGAGGATGCCTTATACGCAGTATTTT	CASSYSGGRMPYTQYF	TRBV6-6	TRBD2	-	TRBJ2-3
TGTGCCAGTATTTCATCCACTGAAGCTTTCTTT	CASISSTEAFF	TRBV19	-	-	TRBJ1-1